This T cell receptor beta chain came from a study of blood T cell repertoires in COVID-19. Across the study: Whether acute or convalescent, the COVID-19 samples came from the United States, Italy and Spain. Nucleic acid was either cDNA or gDNA, and it came from T cells, B-cell-depleted T cells, or PBMCs.

The CDR3 covers 15 residues. Trimming cost V 5 bases and J 2 bases, with 15 bases left between them. The germline CDR1 and CDR2 sequences are SGHVS and FQNEAQ. Under the authors' procedure: Researchers report that nucleated cell counts were estimated from reference gene primer amplification. Clones were sequenced by immunoSEQ multiplex PCR, and TCRdb holds only the in-frame ones, with some missing. That table gives V, J and clone size, and the DNA gave D and trimming. Among 150,000 to 200,000 clones, approximately 83% were seen once, and the ten largest hold 3.3%. The source material was peripheral blood. This clonotype was sampled from a man in his 60s with acute or convalescent COVID-19. The V call is TRBV7-8, the J call TRBJ2-5, with D maybe TRBD2 (6 bases). The CDR3: CASSQTFGRQETQYF. The CDR3 DNA is TGTGCCAGCAGCCAAACCTTCGGGAGACAAGAGACCCAGTACTTC.